The 28 T cell receptor beta chains listed next were all sequenced from one sample in a study of T cells after yellow fever vaccination. MiXCR was run by TCRdb on the 5' RACE reads, yielding one entry per CDR3 protein. Seen here are about 580,000 distinct CDR3 sequences, 17% observed once, and the top ten hold around a sixth. Sequencing was performed on PBMCs, taken 5 days after the first yellow fever vaccination. Receptors originate from a man aged 18 to 29 who received the YFV17D yellow fever vaccine.

This chain joins TRBV4-1 and TRBJ2-1; TRBD1 matches 7 bases. The CDR3 contains 14 residues. The V segment lost 3 bases and the J segment 9 bases; nucleotides outside the gene matches: 8. CDR1 and CDR2 from the germline V gene are MGHRA and YSYEKL. CDR3 in amino acids: CASSQRQGTGEQFF. CDR3 DNA sequence: TGCGCCAGCAGCCAGAGACAGGGCACAGGTGAGCAGTTCTTC.

The chain recombines TRBV5-1 with TRBJ2-1, with 9 bases aligning to TRBD2. J lost 0 bases, V lost 0 bases, and 7 bases had no gene match. Germline V gene sequence: CDR1 SGHRS, CDR2 YFSETQ. CDR3 length: 18 amino acids. DNA for the CDR3: TGCGCCAGCAGCTTGGGGCTAGCGGGGCCGAGCTCCTACAATGAGCAGTTCTTC. As protein: CASSLGLAGPSSYNEQFF.

This clonotype was seen only a few times. The chain joins TRBV5-4 to TRBJ1-1; TRBD1 aligns across 7 bases. Germline V CDR1 and CDR2: SGHNT, YYREEE (reference sequence). This CDR3 spans 14 amino acids. The V gene end was trimmed by 5 bases and the J gene end by 3 bases; junction bases not matched to a gene: 7. The chain's CDR3 is CASRHWDSYTEAFF. CDR3 DNA sequence: TGTGCCAGCAGACACTGGGACAGCTACACTGAAGCTTTCTTT.

This clonotype was counted a few times. This chain connects TRBV4-1 to TRBJ2-1, with 8 bases that match TRBD2. V trimming: 3 bases; J trimming: 7 bases; junction bases outside the gene matches: 11. The CDR3 is 16 amino acids. CDR1 and CDR2 from the germline V gene are MGHRA and YSYEKL. The CDR3 DNA is TGCGCCAGCAGCCACCCCCCGGGGGGGCCTGGGAATGAGCAGTTCTTC. Translation gives CASSHPPGGPGNEQFF.

This sequence joins TRBV7-2 and TRBJ1-5; D is unclear. V gave up 1 base and J gave up 5 bases, with 12 bases separating them. This CDR3 spans 15 amino acids. CDR1 and CDR2 from the germline V gene are SGHTA and FQGNSA. The CDR3 loop reads CASSLVSGWDQPQHF. DNA of the CDR3: TGTGCCAGCAGCTTAGTTTCAGGATGGGATCAGCCCCAGCATTTT. Filled out from reference TRBV7-2 and TRBJ1-5, the complete variable domain reads GAGVSQSPSNKVTEKGKDVELRCDPISGHTALYWYRQSLGQGLEFLIYFQGNSAPDKSGLPSDRFSAERTGGSVSTLTIQRTQQEDSAVYLCASSLVSGWDQPQHFGDGTRLSIL.

The gene calls are TRBV6-6 and TRBJ2-7; D is possibly TRBD1 or TRBD2 (5 bases each). Germline CDR1 is MNHNY and CDR2 is SVGAGI (reference sequence). This CDR3 comprises 12 residues. V was trimmed by 8 bases and J by 8 bases, leaving 16 bases between them. The CDR3 region is CASSPEGFKQYV. In nucleotides, the CDR3 is TGTGCCAGCTCCCCAGAGGGGTTCAAGCAGTACGTC.

A few counts support this clonotype. The chain carries TRBV7-3 and TRBJ2-3; possibly TRBD1 or TRBD2 for D (5 bases each). V was cut by 1 base and J by 1 base, with 9 bases left in between. The length of the CDR3 is 15 residues. Per the germline V gene, CDR1 is SGHTA and CDR2 is FQGTGA. The CDR3 sequence is CASSLNQGGTDTQYF. In DNA, the CDR3 is TGTGCCAGCAGCTTAAACCAGGGAGGCACAGATACGCAGTATTTT.

This clonotype was seen a handful of times. V and J are TRBV9 and TRBJ2-2, with unresolved D. This CDR3 spans 15 amino acids. The germline V gene encodes CDR1 SGDLS and CDR2 YYNGEE. Trimming cost V 4 bases and J 2 bases, with 12 bases left between them. CDR3 sequence: CASSLTWGNTGELFF. Written as DNA, the CDR3 is TGTGCCAGCAGCCTCACATGGGGTAACACCGGGGAGCTGTTTTTT.

The CDR3 DNA reads TGTGCCACCAGTGAACCTACAGGGGGCATAATCGACGAGCAGTACGTC. Its protein product is CATSEPTGGIIDEQYV. V usage is TRBV24-1 and J usage is TRBJ2-7; 9 bases are shared with TRBD1. J lost 5 bases, V lost 4 bases, and 11 bases had no gene match. From germline, CDR1 is KGHDR and CDR2 SFDVKD. The CDR3 spans 16 residues.

In DNA, the CDR3 is TGTGCCAGCAGTTATTGGACTAGCGCGGGGCGGAACACCGGGGAGCTGTTTTTT. This translates into CASSYWTSAGRNTGELFF. The chain couples TRBV6-5 to TRBJ2-2, with 9 bases lining up with TRBD2. The CDR3 has 18 amino acids. V shed 3 bases, J shed 1 base, and the junction held 9 bases outside the gene matches. Germline V gene sequence: CDR1 MNHEY, CDR2 SVGAGI.

This clonotype was picked up a small number of times. This chain links TRBV5-6 with TRBJ1-4; no reliable D call. Germline V gene data show CDR1 as SGHDT and CDR2 as YYEEEE. This CDR3 region has 16 residues. V dropped 0 bases and J dropped 0 bases, with 9 bases sitting between them. In nucleotides, the CDR3 is TGTGCCAGCAGCTTGGTCAAGTTAACAACTAATGAAAAACTGTTTTTT. Protein sequence: CASSLVKLTTNEKLFF.

This sequence joins TRBV5-1 and TRBJ2-1, with D uncertain. This CDR3 is built from 12 residues. The germline CDR1 and CDR2 sequences are SGHRS and YFSETQ. V dropped 0 bases and J dropped 15 bases, with 13 bases sitting between them. The CDR3 region has the DNA TGCGCCAGCAGCTTGGAAAGTAGCACACTGTTCTTC. Amino acid sequence: CASSLESSTLFF.

This clonotype was observed a handful of times. The chain combines TRBV7-3 with TRBJ2-1; 12 nucleotides match TRBD2. The CDR3 sequence is 15 residues long. With V trimmed by 3 bases and J by 9 bases, 6 bases remained unmatched. The V gene's germline CDR1 is SGHTA and CDR2 FQGTGA. CDR3 amino acids: CASSLTSGGLVEQFF. The CDR3 DNA follows: TGTGCCAGCAGCTTGACTAGCGGGGGACTTGTTGAGCAGTTCTTC. The complete variable domain, with remaining parts taken from reference TRBV7-3 and TRBJ2-1, reads GAGVSQTPSNKVTEKGKYVELRCDPISGHTALYWYRQSLGQGPEFLIYFQGTGAADDSGLPNDRFFAVRPEGSVSTLKIQRTERGDSAVYLCASSLTSGGLVEQFFGPGTRLTVL.

V gene TRBV5-4 combines with J gene TRBJ2-2; possibly TRBD2 for D (6 bases). Germline assignment: CDR1 SGHNT and CDR2 YYREEE (reference sequence). CDR3 size: 15 residues. V was shortened by 0 bases and J by 4 bases, with 10 bases between the two germline ends. The CDR3 region is CASSLAGGATGELFF. The CDR3 coding sequence is TGTGCCAGCAGCTTGGCCGGGGGTGCCACCGGGGAGCTGTTTTTT.

In this sample, this clonotype turned up a few times. The chain employs TRBV4-2 and TRBJ2-1; 11 bases align to TRBD1. V was clipped by 4 bases and J by 7 bases; unmatched bases: 6. Germline V gene data show CDR1 as LGHNA and CDR2 as YNFKEQ. The CDR3 has 15 residues. CDR3 bases: TGTGCCAGCAGCCCCGGACAGGGGGCAACGAATGAGCAGTTCTTC. Translating gives CASSPGQGATNEQFF.

This rearrangement joins TRBV4-1 to TRBJ2-3; 11 nucleotides line up with TRBD2. Germline V gene lookup returns CDR1 MGHRA and CDR2 YSYEKL. J was trimmed by 5 bases and V by 4 bases; bases with no gene match: 5. The CDR3 is made up of 15 amino acids. CDR3 DNA: TGCGCCAGCAGCCTGACTAGCGGGGACGTAGATACGCAGTATTTT. Its protein is CASSLTSGDVDTQYF.

The CDR3 sequence: CASSLVGGGATGELFF. In nucleotides, the CDR3 is TGTGCCAGCAGCTTAGTCGGCGGGGGGGCCACCGGGGAGCTGTTTTTT. This chain links TRBV7-2 with TRBJ2-2; 9 bases align to TRBD2. Trimming removed 1 base from V and 4 bases from J; junction bases left unmatched: 4. CDR1 is SGHTA and CDR2 is FQGNSA in the germline V gene. The CDR3 sequence is 16 residues long.

This clonotype appeared a few times. The V call is TRBV18, the J call TRBJ2-2; 10 bases map to TRBD1. Per the germline V gene, CDR1 is KGHSH and CDR2 is LQKENI. The CDR3 runs to 15 residues. The junction had 9 bases not matched to a gene; V was cut back by 8 bases and J by 6 bases. CDR3: CASQAGQGTSGELFF. The CDR3 DNA reads as TGTGCCAGCCAGGCGGGACAGGGGACTTCCGGGGAGCTGTTTTTT.

This clonotype was observed many times. V usage is TRBV29-1 and J usage is TRBJ2-7; the D gene is possibly TRBD1 (6 bases). Germline V lookup: CDR1 SQVTM, CDR2 ANQGSEA. CDR3 length: 15 residues. Between the trimmed V and J ends, which lost 5 bases and 0 bases, there was a span of 17 bases. CDR3 nucleotide sequence: TGCAGCGTTTCACAGGGACAAAAACACTCCTACGAGCAGTACTTC. Translated: CSVSQGQKHSYEQYF.

The sample holds a few counts of this clonotype. The chain combines TRBV5-1 with TRBJ2-7; 9 nucleotides align to TRBD1. Per the germline V gene, CDR1 is SGHRS and CDR2 is YFSETQ. There are 14 residues in the CDR3. The J segment lost 6 bases and the V segment lost 5 bases, leaving 9 bases of the junction unmatched. CDR3 DNA: TGCGCCAGCAGTTCGCTACAGGGGGCGGGCGAGCAGTACTTC. Its protein product is CASSSLQGAGEQYF.

The genes are TRBV19 and TRBJ2-3; 8 bases agree with TRBD1. J was trimmed by 4 bases and V by 5 bases; bases with no gene match: 5. The CDR3 is 14 residues long. Germline loops: CDR1 LNHDA, CDR2 SQIVND (reference sequence). The CDR3 sequence is CASSYPTGADTQYF. CDR3 DNA sequence: TGTGCCAGTAGTTATCCGACAGGGGCAGATACGCAGTATTTT.

The sample holds a few counts of this clonotype. This chain joins TRBV7-2 and TRBJ2-2; no definite D call. Germline V CDR1 and CDR2: SGHTA, FQGNSA. V lost 1 base and J 7 bases, leaving 13 bases between the germline ends. This CDR3 contains 15 residues. CDR3 DNA sequence: TGTGCCAGCAGCTTAGGTCGGGCCAACCTCGGGGAGCTGTTTTTT. Encoded protein: CASSLGRANLGELFF.

The chain carries TRBV4-2 and TRBJ2-1; 10 nucleotides match TRBD2. The CDR3 has 15 residues. CDR1 is LGHNA, CDR2 YNFKEQ, per germline. With 4 bases clipped from V and 13 bases from J, the junction kept 13 bases outside the gene matches. The CDR3 spells CASSPRIASGGEQFF. Here the CDR3 DNA reads TGTGCCAGCAGCCCCCGTATTGCTAGCGGGGGCGAACAGTTCTTC.

The sample holds many counts of this clonotype. V is TRBV5-1 and J is TRBJ2-7; a weak D match, TRBD1 (6 bases). Germline loops: CDR1 SGHRS, CDR2 YFSETQ. V lost 3 bases and J 2 bases, leaving 15 bases between the germline ends. This CDR3 has 15 residues. CDR3 amino acids: CASSSTTGFTYEQYF. CDR3 nucleotides: TGCGCCAGCAGCTCCACTACAGGGTTCACCTACGAGCAGTACTTC.

In its sample, this clonotype was seen a few times. V gene TRBV12-3 or TRBV12-4 combines with J gene TRBJ2-6; the D gene is possibly TRBD2 (5 bases). Trimming left V 5 bases short and J 2 bases short, with 22 bases between. The CDR3 is 19 amino acids. The CDR3 sequence is CASSGIGGLRGPGANVLTF. The CDR3 nucleotides are TGTGCCAGCAGTGGGATTGGCGGACTCCGAGGGCCTGGGGCCAACGTCCTGACTTTC.

This clonotype was recorded a few times. V is TRBV20-1 and J is TRBJ2-2; 9 nucleotides line up with TRBD1. Germline V gives CDR1 DFQATT, CDR2 SNEGSKA (reference sequence). The CDR3 extends over 15 amino acids. The V gene end was trimmed by 2 bases and the J gene end by 6 bases; junction bases not matched to a gene: 7. This CDR3 is CSARTGQGNAGELFF. The CDR3 region has the DNA TGCAGTGCTAGAACGGGACAGGGAAACGCCGGGGAGCTGTTTTTT.

This clonotype was picked up a small number of times. This chain links TRBV6-5 with TRBJ2-5; D gene ambiguous. Trimming left V 4 bases short and J 3 bases short, with 9 bases between. Germline V gene lookup returns CDR1 MNHEY and CDR2 SVGAGI. CDR3 length equals 13 residues. CDR3 residues: CASSSWQEETQYF. The CDR3 coding sequence is TGTGCCAGCAGTTCCTGGCAGGAAGAGACCCAGTACTTC.

The V and J genes are TRBV5-1 and TRBJ2-5; D unresolved. CDR3 length: 14 residues. Germline assignment: CDR1 SGHRS and CDR2 YFSETQ. Between the trimmed V and J ends, which lost 1 base and 5 bases, there was a span of 12 bases. The CDR3 protein is CASSLHGDRETQYF. The CDR3 nucleotides are TGCGCCAGCAGCTTGCATGGTGATCGGGAGACCCAGTACTTC.